This is a list of T cell receptor beta chains from one sample in a study of cytomegalovirus exposure and HLA in healthy donors. Only in-frame clones appear in the TCRdb table, and some are missing; sequencing was by immunoSEQ multiplex PCR. The sample lists about 160,000 clones, 75% to 85% occurring once. The source material was PBMCs. The receptors derive from a human donor in good health. Each CDR3 is given with its conserved first and last residue. Each record gives: CDR3 DNA, CDR3 protein, clone size, V gene, D gene, J gene. D genes are given only for firm matches. Where a row states a size, it is once, few, many or the class of an expanded clone; other rows omit it.

TGTGCCAGCAGCACAAACCCGGGACAGGGGAACACCGGGGAGCTGTTTTTT | CASSTNPGQGNTGELFF | few | TRBV5-4 | TRBD1 | TRBJ2-2
TGTGCCAGCAGACTTAGCGGGAACACCGGGGAGCTGTTTTTT | CASRLSGNTGELFF | - | TRBV6-4 | - | TRBJ2-2
TGTGCCAGCAGCGTAGTACTCGGTCGCGCCAATGAGCAGTTCTTC | CASSVVLGRANEQFF | - | TRBV9 | - | TRBJ2-1
TGTGCCAGCAGTGCGGATAGCGGCCACCAAGAGACCCAGTACTTC | CASSADSGHQETQYF | - | TRBV2 | - | TRBJ2-5
TGTGCCAGCAGCCGCGTCAGGGGCACTGAAGCTTTCTTT | CASSRVRGTEAFF | few | TRBV5-6 | - | TRBJ1-1
TGTGCCAGCCGGGAACTAGCGAGGGCTTACAATGAGCAGTTCTTC | CASRELARAYNEQFF | - | TRBV27 | TRBD2 | TRBJ2-1
TGTGCCAGCAGTGCGGGGACAGGGACTGAGCAGTTCTTC | CASSAGTGTEQFF | - | TRBV6-1 | TRBD1 | TRBJ2-1
TGTGCCAGCAGCCTAGAGCCGGGGTTAACTTTTGGGGAGCAGTTCTTC | CASSLEPGLTFGEQFF | - | TRBV14 | - | TRBJ2-1
TGTGCCAGCAGGCTAGGGGGTGGCTACACCTTC | CASRLGGGYTF | few | TRBV6-5 | - | TRBJ1-2
TGTGCCTGCGGGGTTTCTGGAAACACCATATATTTT | CACGVSGNTIYF | - | TRBV30 | - | TRBJ1-3
TGCGCCAGCAGCTCGTCCCCGCTAGCGGTAAGCACAGATACGCAGTATTTT | CASSSSPLAVSTDTQYF | - | TRBV4-3 | TRBD2 | TRBJ2-3
TGTGCCAGCTTCGGGAGGGCGACTAACTATGGCTACACCTTC | CASFGRATNYGYTF | - | TRBV2 | - | TRBJ1-2
TGTGCCAGCAGCCAATTTTCGACTCTCCACCATCCCAATGAGCAGTTCTTC | CASSQFSTLHHPNEQFF | - | TRBV4-2 | - | TRBJ2-1
TGTGCCAGCAGCTTAAAGGGGGCGAGGGACACTGAAGCTTTCTTT | CASSLKGARDTEAFF | few | TRBV7-9 | TRBD1 | TRBJ1-1
TGTGCCTGGAGTTTCCAATCGAACACTGAAGCTTTCTTT | CAWSFQSNTEAFF | few | TRBV30 | - | TRBJ1-1
TGCGCCAGCAGCTTGGACGGTTACAATGAGCAGTTCTTC | CASSLDGYNEQFF | - | TRBV5-1 | - | TRBJ2-1
TGTGCCAGCAGCCCGACTAGCTGGGGGAGCTACGAGCAGTACTTC | CASSPTSWGSYEQYF | - | TRBV27 | TRBD2 | TRBJ2-7
TGTGCCAGCAGCCCTCGCGGACAGGGCGGCGGGCAGCCCCAGCATTTT | CASSPRGQGGGQPQHF | - | TRBV28 | TRBD1 | TRBJ1-5
TGTGCCAGCAGTTACCATGGGACAGGGGATTTCAATGAGCAGTTCTTC | CASSYHGTGDFNEQFF | - | TRBV6-6 | TRBD1 | TRBJ2-1
TGTGCCAGCAGCAACCCTGCAAGGGGCTATGGCTACACCTTC | CASSNPARGYGYTF | - | TRBV21-1 | - | TRBJ1-2
TGTGCCATCACCGCAAACCCCCAGGGAGGTACGGCCGGGGAGCTGTTTTTT | CAITANPQGGTAGELFF | - | TRBV10-3 | - | TRBJ2-2
TGTGCCAGCAGTTTGTTAGTTAGACGGGAGGCGGCTTACAATGAGCAGTTCTTC | CASSLLVRREAAYNEQFF | - | TRBV28 | TRBD2 | TRBJ2-1
TGTGCCAGCAGCCAGGGCCAGGCTAACTATGGCTACACCTTC | CASSQGQANYGYTF | - | TRBV2 | - | TRBJ1-2
TGTGCCAGCAGTTTAGGGGCCAGGGGGCTCTCGCGGGGGGCCAACGTCCTGACTTTC | CASSLGARGLSRGANVLTF | - | TRBV27 | TRBD1 | TRBJ2-6
TGTGCCACCTCTCGGGGGACTAGCGGATCTTACGAGCAGTACTTC | CATSRGTSGSYEQYF | - | TRBV15 | TRBD2 | TRBJ2-7
TGTGCCAGCAGCTTGGGGACTAGCGGATACACCGGGGAGCTGTTTTTT | CASSLGTSGYTGELFF | - | TRBV5-6 | TRBD2 | TRBJ2-2